The clone carrying this TCR beta chain showed up just a few times. Its matching antigen is unknown. Researchers made TCR cDNA using 5'RACE template switching, and this step added a universal primer site and UMIs. TCRdb re-called the 5' RACE reads through MiXCR, storing one row per CDR3 protein. Of some 100,000 distinct CDR3 sequences in the sample, roughly 6.8% are singletons; the top ten hold 2.5% to 3%. This entry belongs to a study of T cells after yellow fever vaccination. Whole-study results and caveats: Only a minor proportion of clonotypes was detected across both CD4 and CD8 compartments. Post-booster repertoires again held most primary-vaccination clones (about 95% CD4, about 88% CD8).

Between the trimmed V and J ends, which lost 1 base and 4 bases, there was a span of 15 bases. This CDR3 has 17 amino acids. Germline CDR1 and CDR2: SGHKS and YYEKEE (reference sequence). This receptor was taken from a man aged 18 to 29 who received the YFV17D yellow fever vaccine. The chain combines TRBV5-5 with TRBJ2-6, with D tentatively TRBD1 (5 bases). The material was CD4+ T cells sorted from PBMCs, obtained approximately 47 days after the first yellow fever vaccination. CDR3 sequence: CASSLRTNTLGANVLTF. The CDR3 nucleotides read TGTGCCAGCAGCTTGCGGACAAATACTCTGGGGGCCAACGTCCTGACTTTC.